This TCR beta chain came from a study of CD4+ T cells in melanoma (dated by TCRdb to between 2021 and 2022). With respect to the entire study: The study investigated neoantigen-specific CD4+ T cells in human melanoma. The paper's findings and limits, for the study overall: The report described a correlation between neoantigen-specific CD4+ T cells and the function of CD8+ T cells, macrophages and B cells. Diverse differentiation states were reported to be shown by neoantigen-specific CD4+ T cells in melanoma.

The donors were melanoma patients. Library prep was done by the immunoSEQ multiplex PCR assay. This is the immuneACCESS table as TCRdb keeps it, with only in-frame sequences that have V and J called. A part of the clones is gone; compared with another copy, unresolved V genes explain less than half, and the rest is unexplained. The sample contains around 130,000 clones, roughly 91% of them found a single time. The ten largest make up more than 1.5% of the sample. Comments on this clone: This clone's antigen is unknown. The sample holds no much larger clone one base away, and base qualities are not on file.

The sequence came from a human donor with melanoma.

The encoded CDR3 is CASSLEQSSYNEQFF. Here is the DNA: TGCGCCAGCAGCTTAGAACAAAGCTCCTACAATGAGCAGTTCTTC. The chain joins TRBV5-1 to TRBJ2-1; no confident D gene assignment can be made. Trimming removed 2 bases from V and 0 bases from J, leaving 9 bases between the germline ends. The germline V gene provides CDR1 SGHRS and CDR2 YFSETQ. From the cysteine through the phenylalanine, the CDR3 covers 15 amino acids. Just CDR3 DNA is preserved here, 45 bases in frame from base 1. Beyond the CDR3, the reference TRBV5-1 and TRBJ2-1 genes provide the residues; the full variable domain reads: KAGVTQTPRYLIKTRGQQVTLSCSPISGHRSVSWYQQTPGQGLQFLFEYFSETQRNKGNFPGRFSGRQFSNSRSEMNVSTLELGDSALYLCASSLEQSSYNEQFFGPGTRLTVL.